The 9 T cell receptor beta chains below all came from one sample that was sequenced in a study of Graves' ophthalmopathy and Graves' hyperthyroidism. The authors amplified TCR beta CDR3 regions, and they did so from RNA transcripts for repertoire sequencing. First-round RT-PCR employed HTBI primers, with a second-round multiplex PCR after it. TCRdb analysed the multiplex PCR reads with MiXCR anew, one entry per CDR3 protein. The sample yields a few hundred thousand distinct CDR3 sequences, roughly 17% seen once. Sequencing was carried out using peripheral blood. The receptors originated from an adult woman with stable Graves' hyperthyroidism.

At least ten counts were recorded for this clonotype. This chain uses TRBV7-9 with TRBJ2-5, with TRBD2 matching 7 bases. This CDR3 is built from 15 residues. CDR1 and CDR2 from the germline V gene are SEHNR and FQNEAQ (reference sequence). V shed 5 bases and J 6 bases; nucleotides not matched to a gene: 12. The CDR3 coding sequence is TGTGCCAGCAGCGGGACGGGACTACAGCCGCAGACCCAGTACTTC. It codes for CASSGTGLQPQTQYF.

This clonotype was detected ten times or more. The rearrangement links TRBV27 to TRBJ1-2; TRBD1 might be the D (5 bases). Trimming cost V 2 bases and J 2 bases, with 18 bases left between them. The CDR3 is made up of 17 amino acids. Germline CDR1 is MNHEY and CDR2 is SMNVEV (reference sequence). The CDR3 coding sequence is TGTGCCAGCAGTTTAACCCAGGGATGGGGCCACAACTATGGCTACACCTTC. It translates to CASSLTQGWGHNYGYTF.

In this sample, this clonotype turned up a few times. This sequence joins TRBV18 and TRBJ2-2; TRBD2 matches 8 bases. The germline V gene has CDR1 KGHSH and CDR2 LQKENI. The CDR3 consists of 16 residues. Germline trimming cut 1 base from V and 1 base from J; bases unmatched to any gene: 2. The CDR3, as DNA: TGTGCCAGCTCACCACTGAGCGGGAGGAACACCGGGGAGCTGTTTTTT. It specifies CASSPLSGRNTGELFF. Full variable domain (missing parts from reference TRBV18 and TRBJ2-2): NAGVMQNPRHLVRRRGQEARLRCSPMKGHSHVYWYRQLPEEGLKFMVYLQKENIIDESGMPKERFSAEFPKEGPSILRIQQVVRGDSAAYFCASSPLSGRNTGELFFGEGSRLTVL.

This clonotype has ten or more counts. The chain is built from TRBV20-1 and TRBJ2-7; D perhaps matches TRBD2 (6 bases). The V gene lost 3 bases and the J gene lost 3 bases, with 21 bases spanning the gap. The CDR3 runs 16 residues. The V gene's germline CDR1 is DFQATT and CDR2 SNEGSKA (reference sequence). The CDR3 bases are TGCAGTGCTAGGGCCGGTGGGGACTCTAATTTCTACGAGCAGTACTTC. It specifies CSARAGGDSNFYEQYF.

The chain has TRBV4-1 and TRBJ2-7; 11 bases match TRBD1. From germline, CDR1 is MGHRA and CDR2 YSYEKL. CDR3 length: 16 residues. V dropped 5 bases and J dropped 2; count of bases not matched to a gene: 8. In DNA, the CDR3 is TGCGCCAGCAGCACCGGGACAGGGGGAATGGCCTACGAGCAGTACTTC. This sequence encodes CASSTGTGGMAYEQYF.

This clonotype has a count of ten or more. The chain has TRBV20-1 and TRBJ1-6, with D uncertain. From germline, CDR1 is DFQATT and CDR2 SNEGSKA (reference sequence). The CDR3 extends over 14 amino acids. V gave up 6 bases and J gave up 13 bases, with 22 bases separating them. The CDR3 DNA is TGCAGTGCCGTACGCAGGAGCCGAGGTCAGCCCCTCCACTTT. It specifies CSAVRRSRGQPLHF.

This clonotype was detected only a few times. This chain joins TRBV4-1 and TRBJ2-7, with 8 bases identical to TRBD2. The CDR3 runs to 17 residues. Germline values: CDR1 MGHRA, CDR2 YSYEKL. Trimming took 1 base from V and 6 from J; bases not matched to a gene: 14. CDR3 coding DNA: TGCGCCAGCAGCCAAGTACCCCTGAGGAGCGGGAGACGCGAGCAGTACTTC. Residues: CASSQVPLRSGRREQYF.

This clonotype occurred many times. The chain has TRBV10-1 and TRBJ1-1; maybe TRBD1 (5 bases). Germline CDR1 and CDR2: WNHNN and SYGVQD (reference sequence). V was cut by 0 bases and J by 5 bases, with 13 bases left in between. This CDR3 has 15 amino acids. As DNA, the CDR3 is TGCGCCAGCAGTGAGTCGGGGGGGATTGGAACTGAAGCTTTCTTT. Its protein product is CASSESGGIGTEAFF.

The sample holds many counts of this clonotype. The V and J genes are TRBV5-1 and TRBJ2-6; unclear D gene. V was cut by 3 bases and J by 0 bases, with 10 bases left in between. The CDR3 consists of 16 residues. Germline V lookup: CDR1 SGHRS, CDR2 YFSETQ. CDR3 amino acids: CASSSGRSSGANVLTF. The CDR3 DNA follows: TGCGCCAGCAGCTCCGGACGGAGCTCTGGGGCCAACGTCCTGACTTTC. Supplemented by reference TRBV5-1 and TRBJ2-6, the full variable domain reads KAGVTQTPRYLIKTRGQQVTLSCSPISGHRSVSWYQQTPGQGLQFLFEYFSETQRNKGNFPGRFSGRQFSNSRSEMNVSTLELGDSALYLCASSSGRSSGANVLTFGAGSRLTVL.